This is a list of T cell receptor beta chains from one sample in a study of control samples from healthy donors and cancer patients. Clones were sequenced by immunoSEQ multiplex PCR, and TCRdb holds only the in-frame ones, with some missing. Of approximately 99,000 clones in the sample, roughly four fifths were seen once. The sequencing sample was made of blood. These receptors originate from a man between 18 and 29 years old in good health. The CDR3 runs from the conserved cysteine through the conserved F or W. The order of the fields is V gene, clone size, D gene, J gene, CDR3 DNA, CDR3 protein. The D gene is left open where the match is weak. Clone sizes are given selectively: once, few, many, or a class where the clone is expanded.

>TRBV27|once|TRBD1|TRBJ2-7
TGTGCCAGCAAGAGAACAGGGGCCGACTCCTACGAGCAGTACTTC
CASKRTGADSYEQYF
>TRBV6-5|.|TRBD2|TRBJ2-1
TGTGCCAGCAGTTACTCGGGACTAGCTAAAGAGGAGCAGTTCTTC
CASSYSGLAKEEQFF
>TRBV6-4|.|.|TRBJ1-1
TGTGCCAGCAGCGGACAACCGAACACTGAAGCTTTCTTT
CASSGQPNTEAFF
>TRBV4-3|.|.|TRBJ2-5
TGCGCCAGCAGCCAAGCAGGAACAGGGGAGACCCAGTACTTC
CASSQAGTGETQYF
>TRBV3-1/TRBV3-2|.|TRBD2|TRBJ2-2
TGTGCCAGCAGGCGCGGGGGGGCCTCCACCGGGGAGCTGTTTTTT
CASRRGGASTGELFF
>TRBV4-2|.|.|TRBJ1-2
TGTGCCAGCAGCCGGACGGGCTCCCGGGGTTATGGCTACACCTTC
CASSRTGSRGYGYTF
>TRBV15|once|.|TRBJ1-2
TGTGCCACCAGCAGAGAGGGGGGTGGCTACACCTTC
CATSREGGGYTF
>TRBV6-5|.|.|TRBJ1-6
TGTGCCAGCAACAAAGAGGTCTATGGCTCACCCCTCCACTTT
CASNKEVYGSPLHF
>TRBV19|.|.|TRBJ2-6
TGTGCCAGTACAGCAACCCACTCTGGGGCCAACGTCCTGACTTTC
CASTATHSGANVLTF
>TRBV5-1|.|TRBD1|TRBJ1-6
TGCGCCAGCAGCTTGGGGGGACAGGGAGAATCACCCCTCCACTTT
CASSLGGQGESPLHF
>TRBV6-4|.|.|TRBJ2-6
TGTGCCAGTGGGAATGGCTCTGGGGCCAACGTCCTGACTTTC
CASGNGSGANVLTF
>TRBV30|.|TRBD1|TRBJ1-5
TGTGCCTGGAGGAGCTGGAGAGGGGGCTTTAATCAGCCCCAGCATTTT
CAWRSWRGGFNQPQHF
>TRBV7-9|.|.|TRBJ2-2
TGTGCCAGCAGCCCCGTGCCGTCGGCCGGGGAGCTGTTTTTT
CASSPVPSAGELFF
>TRBV6-5|.|TRBD1|TRBJ1-5
TGTGCCAGCTCCGGGACAGGAGGTTGGACCCAGCATTTT
CASSGTGGWTQHF
>TRBV2|.|.|TRBJ1-2
TGTGCCAGCAGTGAATGGAACGACTATGGCTGCACCTTC
CASSEWNDYGCTF
>TRBV5-4|.|TRBD2|TRBJ2-7
TGTGCCAGCAGCCGTAGAGGAGCGGGGGCGTCCTACGAGCAGTACTTC
CASSRRGAGASYEQYF
>TRBV19|.|.|TRBJ1-5
TGTGCTCCATTGATTGGTCAGCCCCAGCATTTT
CAPLIGQPQHF
>TRBV2|.|.|TRBJ2-1
TGTGCCAGCAGTCCGGCGAGGGCCGGAAATGAGCAGTTCTTC
CASSPARAGNEQFF
>TRBV11-3|.|TRBD2|TRBJ2-7
TGTGCCAGCAGCCACGGCGGGGGGGGACCCTACGAGCAGTACTTC
CASSHGGGGPYEQYF
>TRBV6-5|.|TRBD2|TRBJ2-3
TGTGCCAGCAGTCTCAGCGGGGGGGCGATAGATACGCAGTATTTT
CASSLSGGAIDTQYF
>TRBV27|.|.|TRBJ1-1
TGTGCCAGCAGTTTCAATGGGGGCCTGGGAGCTTTCTTT
CASSFNGGLGAFF
>TRBV2|.|.|TRBJ1-5
TGTGCCAGCAGTCGTACAGAGGGCAGCAATCAGCCCCAGCATTTT
CASSRTEGSNQPQHF
>TRBV5-4|few|.|TRBJ1-2
TGTGCCAGCAGCTTATACAGGGACGACTATGGCTACACCTTC
CASSLYRDDYGYTF
>TRBV7-7|.|.|TRBJ2-3
TGTGCTAGCAGCTTAGGACCAACGTTGACGGATACGCAGTATTTT
CASSLGPTLTDTQYF
>TRBV28|.|.|TRBJ1-2
TGTGCCAGCAGTTCCTTTAACTATGGCTACACCTTC
CASSSFNYGYTF
>TRBV6-2/TRBV6-3|.|TRBD1|TRBJ1-1
TGTGCCAGCAGTCGGACAGGGTCATTCACTGAAGCTTTCTTT
CASSRTGSFTEAFF
>TRBV13|.|TRBD1|TRBJ2-5
TGTGCCAGCAGCCTATGGACAGGCCAAGAGACCCAGTACTTC
CASSLWTGQETQYF
>TRBV6-6|.|.|TRBJ2-5
TGTGCCAGCTCCAGAAGGAGCGGCCAAGAGACCCAGTACTTC
CASSRRSGQETQYF
>TRBV24-1|.|.|TRBJ2-1
TGTGCCACCAGTGATTTCGGACCCGGCTCCTACAATGAGCAGTTCTTC
CATSDFGPGSYNEQFF
>TRBV29-1|.|TRBD1|TRBJ1-2
TGCAGCGTTATTGAGGGGGCGTTTCGAGGCTACACCTTC
CSVIEGAFRGYTF
>TRBV5-6|.|.|TRBJ1-1
TGTGCCAGCAGCTTTGGAGTCAGCAGAAACACTGAAGCTTTCTTT
CASSFGVSRNTEAFF
>TRBV6-6|.|TRBD1|TRBJ2-2
TGTGCCAGCAGCTTACGAAGGCTGACCGGGACAGGAAGCACCGGGGAGCTGTTTTTT
CASSLRRLTGTGSTGELFF
>TRBV6-6|.|.|TRBJ2-3
TGTGCCAGCGCCGTCGGGGGGCCCTCAGATACGCAGTATTTT
CASAVGGPSDTQYF
>TRBV2|.|.|TRBJ2-2
TGTGCCAGCAAGTTTCGCGGGGCGAACACCGGGGAGCTGTTTTTT
CASKFRGANTGELFF
>TRBV7-9|.|.|TRBJ1-1
TGTGCCAGCAGCTTATCCGGGGGTGATGAAGCTTTCTTT
CASSLSGGDEAFF
>TRBV6-1|.|TRBD1|TRBJ1-2
TGTGCCAGCAGTGAAACAGGGGATGATGGCTACACCTTC
CASSETGDDGYTF
>TRBV7-8|.|TRBD2|TRBJ2-2
TGTGCCAGCAGTCCACGGGGGGGGACCTCGGGCACCGGGGAGCTGTTTTTT
CASSPRGGTSGTGELFF
>TRBV4-3|once|TRBD1|TRBJ2-7
TGCGCCAGCAGCCAAGGGGACAGGGGGAACTACGAGCAGTACTTC
CASSQGDRGNYEQYF
>TRBV6-9|.|.|TRBJ1-1
TGTGCCAGCAGTTATGGTAAGAAGGACACTGAAGCTTTCTTT
CASSYGKKDTEAFF
>TRBV5-8|few|TRBD1|TRBJ2-7
TGTGCCAGCAGCTTGAGGGACAGGGCCTACGAGCAGTACTTC
CASSLRDRAYEQYF
>TRBV7-9|once|TRBD2|TRBJ2-1
TGTGCCAGCAGCAGGAGGACTAGCGGCTACAATGAGCAGTTCTTC
CASSRRTSGYNEQFF
>TRBV30|.|.|TRBJ1-2
TGTGCCTGGCGCGGGCAGGACTATGGCTACACCTTC
CAWRGQDYGYTF
>TRBV6-5|once|TRBD1|TRBJ2-7
TGTGCCACTACCGGGACAGGGCCTAACGAGCAGTACTTC
CATTGTGPNEQYF
>TRBV7-9|once|.|TRBJ1-1
TGTGCCAGCAGCCATTCCTCAAGGGGGAACACTGAAGCTTTCTTT
CASSHSSRGNTEAFF